This T cell receptor (beta chain) was recovered during a study of T cell responses to AZD1222 COVID-19 vaccine. Germline CDR1 and CDR2: KGHDR and SFDVKD. The V and J ends lost 0 bases and 0 bases respectively, with 1 base between them. This CDR3 spans 13 amino acids. A word on this clone: Antigen specificity is unknown.

The table came from immunoSEQ multiplex PCR; TCRdb's copy has only in-frame clones and leaves some out. The sample consists of roughly 120,000 clones, over 80% of them appearing once. Second-dose intervals of approximately 4 or approximately 12 weeks were pooled. Findings and limits, study-wide: Per reports, nearly half of all spike-specific TCRs target regions that are unmutated in variants. Donors were mostly white British, more females; clonal diversity possibly underestimated.

The TCR sequence derives from an adult who received the AZD1222 COVID-19 vaccine. The sequencing used peripheral blood, collected 28 days after the second AZD1222 dose. The rearrangement links TRBV24-1 to TRBJ1-1, with unresolved D. The DNA for the CDR3 is TGTGCCACCAGTGATTTGATGAACACTGAAGCTTTCTTT. Translating gives CATSDLMNTEAFF.